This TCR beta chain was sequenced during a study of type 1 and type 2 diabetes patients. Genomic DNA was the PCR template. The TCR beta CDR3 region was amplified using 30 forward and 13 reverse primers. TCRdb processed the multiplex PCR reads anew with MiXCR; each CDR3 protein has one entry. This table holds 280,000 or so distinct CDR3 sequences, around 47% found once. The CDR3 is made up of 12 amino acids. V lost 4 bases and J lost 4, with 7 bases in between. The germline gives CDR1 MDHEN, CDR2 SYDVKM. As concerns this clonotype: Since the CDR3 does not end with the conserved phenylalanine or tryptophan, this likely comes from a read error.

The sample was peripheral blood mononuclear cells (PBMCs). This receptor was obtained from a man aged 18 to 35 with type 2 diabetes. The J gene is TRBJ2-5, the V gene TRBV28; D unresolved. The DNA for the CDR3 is TGTGCCAGCAGTTCCCTTTTAGAGACCCAGTACTCC. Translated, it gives CASSSLLETQYS.